This T cell receptor (beta chain) emerged from a study of blood T cell repertoires in COVID-19. Assay: immunoSEQ multiplex PCR; the TCRdb copy retains only in-frame clones and omits some. The table shows more than 100,000 clones, with 70% to 90% occurring only once. The CDR3 covers 13 residues. Per the germline V gene, CDR1 is SGHKS and CDR2 is YYEKEE (reference sequence). Between the trimmed V and J ends, which lost 5 bases and 0 bases, there was a span of 8 bases. Sequencing was performed on peripheral blood. The chain carries TRBV5-5 and TRBJ1-1, with no clear D. This clonotype was sampled from a man between 45 and 60 years old in a cohort sampled during active COVID-19. The DNA of the CDR3 is TGTGCCAGCAGGGCGGGGATGAACACTGAAGCTTTCTTT. Translation: CASRAGMNTEAFF. The full variable domain, its missing parts supplied by reference TRBV5-5 and TRBJ1-1, is DAGVTQSPTHLIKTRGQQVTLRCSPISGHKSVSWYQQVLGQGPQFIFQYYEKEERGRGNFPDRFSARQFPNYSSELNVNALLLGDSALYLCASRAGMNTEAFFGQGTRLTVV.